Below are 2 T cell receptor beta chains sequenced from a single sample in a study of breast tumors, draining lymph nodes, adjacent tissues. Axillary draining lymph nodes of breast cancer patients supplied the node samples. Each CDR3 protein is one row after TCRdb ran MiXCR on the multiplex PCR reads. Of 180,000 or so distinct CDR3 sequences in the sample, about 30% are singletons; the top ten hold about 3.7%. Source material: axillary lymph node tissue. The origin of the receptors is a female donor with breast cancer. Some clones in this sample may be carry-over from other donors' samples.

This clonotype was seen more than once but under ten times. Being one base from a much bigger clone, this may be a read error. This chain joins TRBV20-1 and TRBJ2-1, with no clear D. Germline loops: CDR1 DFQATT, CDR2 SNEGSKA (reference sequence). The CDR3 extends over 14 amino acids. CDR3 protein: CSAVRGVYYTEQFF. For the CDR3, the DNA is TGCAGTGCTGTCCGAGGCGTATATTACACTGAGCAGTTCTTC.

Points on this clonotype: The final CDR3 position lacks the conserved phenylalanine or tryptophan, pointing to a likely read error. This chain links TRBV7-2 with TRBJ2-7; D perhaps matches TRBD1 (6 bases). Germline lookup yields CDR1 SGHTA and CDR2 FQGNSA. With 7 bases removed from V and 6 bases from J, the gap between germline ends came to 19 bases. The CDR3 is 14 amino acids. DNA of the CDR3: TGTGCCAGCACCCGAGCAGGGGAGAACGGCGAGCAGTACCTC. Amino acid sequence: CASTRAGENGEQYL.